This T cell receptor (beta chain) was identified during a study of blood T cell repertoires in COVID-19. Study-level background: The origin of the acute and convalescent COVID-19 samples was the United States, Italy and Spain. T cells, B-cell-depleted T cells, or PBMCs supplied cDNA or gDNA.

The CDR3 consists of 15 residues. V dropped 2 bases and J dropped 2; count of bases not matched to a gene: 2. Germline CDR1 LGHDT, CDR2 YNNKEL (reference sequence). Original processing notes: Nucleated cell number was recorded as an estimate derived from reference gene primer amplification. TCRdb keeps only in-frame clones here, not all; method: immunoSEQ multiplex PCR. V, J and clone size derive from that table, while D and trimming were established from the DNA sequence. Among some 300,000 clones listed, 75% to 90% were seen once. This clone has just one count. Seattle's cohort entered during active infection and was followed longitudinally.

The TCR originated in a woman aged 65 to 85 with COVID-19, enrolled during active disease. The chain carries TRBV3-1 (or the pseudogene TRBV3-2) and TRBJ1-5; 8 positions agree with TRBD1. Sample: peripheral blood. The CDR3 is CASSQSGQGNQPQHF. The CDR3 DNA is TGTGCCAGCAGCCAATCGGGACAGGGCAATCAGCCCCAGCATTTT.